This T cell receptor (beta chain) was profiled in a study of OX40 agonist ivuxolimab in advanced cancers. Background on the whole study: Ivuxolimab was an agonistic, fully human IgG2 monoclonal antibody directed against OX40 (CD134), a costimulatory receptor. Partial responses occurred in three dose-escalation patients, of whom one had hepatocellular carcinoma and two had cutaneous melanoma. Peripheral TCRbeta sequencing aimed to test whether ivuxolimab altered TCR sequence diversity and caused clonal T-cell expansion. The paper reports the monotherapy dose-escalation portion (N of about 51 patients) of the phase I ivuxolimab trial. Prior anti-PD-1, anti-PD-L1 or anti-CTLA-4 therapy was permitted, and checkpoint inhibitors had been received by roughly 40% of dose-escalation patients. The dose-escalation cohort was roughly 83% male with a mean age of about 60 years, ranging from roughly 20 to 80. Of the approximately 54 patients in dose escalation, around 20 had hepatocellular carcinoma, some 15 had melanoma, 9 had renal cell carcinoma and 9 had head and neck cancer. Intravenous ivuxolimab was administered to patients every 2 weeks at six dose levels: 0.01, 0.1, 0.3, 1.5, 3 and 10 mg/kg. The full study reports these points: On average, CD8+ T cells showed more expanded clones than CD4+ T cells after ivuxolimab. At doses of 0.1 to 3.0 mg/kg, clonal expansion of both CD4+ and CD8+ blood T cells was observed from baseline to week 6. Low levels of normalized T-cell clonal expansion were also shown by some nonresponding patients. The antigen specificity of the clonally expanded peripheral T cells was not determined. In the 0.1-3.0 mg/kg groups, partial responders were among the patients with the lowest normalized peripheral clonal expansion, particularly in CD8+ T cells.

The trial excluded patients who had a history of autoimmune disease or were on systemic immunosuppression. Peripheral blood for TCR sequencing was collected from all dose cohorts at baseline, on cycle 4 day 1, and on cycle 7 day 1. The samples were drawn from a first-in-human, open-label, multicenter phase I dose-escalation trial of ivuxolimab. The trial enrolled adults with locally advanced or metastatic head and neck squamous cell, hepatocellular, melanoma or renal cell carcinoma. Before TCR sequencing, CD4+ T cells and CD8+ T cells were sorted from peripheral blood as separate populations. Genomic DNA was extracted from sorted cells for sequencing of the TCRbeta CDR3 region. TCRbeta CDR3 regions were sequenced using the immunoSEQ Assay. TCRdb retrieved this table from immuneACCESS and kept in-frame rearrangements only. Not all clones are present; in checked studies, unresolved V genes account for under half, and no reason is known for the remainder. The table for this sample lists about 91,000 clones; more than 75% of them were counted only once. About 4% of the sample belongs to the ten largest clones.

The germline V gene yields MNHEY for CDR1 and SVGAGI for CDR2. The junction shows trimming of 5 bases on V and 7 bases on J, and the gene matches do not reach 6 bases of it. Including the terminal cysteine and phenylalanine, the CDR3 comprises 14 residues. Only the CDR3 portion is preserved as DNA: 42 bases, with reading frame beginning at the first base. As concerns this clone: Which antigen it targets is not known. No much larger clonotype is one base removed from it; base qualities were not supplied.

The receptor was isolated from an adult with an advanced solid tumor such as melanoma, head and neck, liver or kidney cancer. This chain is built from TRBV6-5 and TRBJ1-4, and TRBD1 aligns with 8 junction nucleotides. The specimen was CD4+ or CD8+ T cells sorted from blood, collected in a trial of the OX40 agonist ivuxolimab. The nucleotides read TGTGCCAGCAGTCCCGGGACAGGCCTTGAAAAACTGTTTTTT. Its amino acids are CASSPGTGLEKLFF.